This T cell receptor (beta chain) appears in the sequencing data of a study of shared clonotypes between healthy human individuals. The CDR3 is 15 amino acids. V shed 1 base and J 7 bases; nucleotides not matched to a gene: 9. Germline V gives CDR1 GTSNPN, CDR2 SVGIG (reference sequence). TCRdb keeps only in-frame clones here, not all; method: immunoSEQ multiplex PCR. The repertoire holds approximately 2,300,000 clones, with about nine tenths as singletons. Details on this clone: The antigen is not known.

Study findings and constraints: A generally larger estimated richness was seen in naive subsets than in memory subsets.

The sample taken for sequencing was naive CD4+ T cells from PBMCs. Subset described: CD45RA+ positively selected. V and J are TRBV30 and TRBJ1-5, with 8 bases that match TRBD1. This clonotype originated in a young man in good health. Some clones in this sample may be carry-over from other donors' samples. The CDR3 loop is CAWSGTGKRVQPQHF. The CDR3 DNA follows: TGTGCCTGGAGTGGGACAGGGAAGAGGGTCCAGCCCCAGCATTTT.